These T cell receptor beta chains were read from a single sample in a study of OX40 agonist ivuxolimab in advanced cancers. Clones were read by immunoSEQ multiplex PCR, and TCRdb kept only the in-frame ones, dropping some. The top ten hold around 2.7% of the sample, which has 84,000 or so clones, around four fifths seen once. Sample: CD4+ or CD8+ T cells sorted from blood, taken in a trial of the OX40 agonist ivuxolimab. Receptor source: an adult with an advanced solid tumor such as melanoma, head and neck, liver or kidney cancer. CDR3s include the opening cysteine and the closing phenylalanine or tryptophan. The order of the fields is clone size, D gene, V gene, CDR3 length, J gene, CDR3 DNA, CDR3 protein. A D gene is named only where the DNA matches it firmly. The size of a clone is reported for some rows only, either as once, few or many, or as a class for expanded clones.

size: NA; D: NA; V: TRBV7-2; length: 17; J: TRBJ1-4; DNA: TGTGCCAGCAGCCCTCCCCCAGGGGTTGGGAGTAATGAAAAACTGTTTTTT; CDR3: CASSPPPGVGSNEKLFF
size: NA; D: NA; V: TRBV7-2; length: 14; J: TRBJ2-1; DNA: TGTGCCAGCAGCTTAGGGGTTAACCGTCCGGAGCAGTTCTTC; CDR3: CASSLGVNRPEQFF
size: few; D: TRBD1; V: TRBV10-3; length: 14; J: TRBJ1-2; DNA: TGTGCCATCAGTGAACGGCAGGGGGAGTGGGGCTACACCTTC; CDR3: CAISERQGEWGYTF
size: NA; D: NA; V: TRBV15; length: 17; J: TRBJ1-1; DNA: TGTGCCACCAGCAGCCCCGGGACCCGAGGCTTGAACACTGAAGCTTTCTTT; CDR3: CATSSPGTRGLNTEAFF
size: NA; D: TRBD2; V: TRBV7-9; length: 18; J: TRBJ2-3; DNA: TGTGCCAGCAGCGCCCCGGGCGGGGGGGCTTTGGGCACAGATACGCAGTATTTT; CDR3: CASSAPGGGALGTDTQYF
size: NA; D: TRBD1; V: TRBV2; length: 16; J: TRBJ1-1; DNA: TGTGCCAGCAGTAAACAGGGGCTACACATGAACACTGAAGCTTTCTTT; CDR3: CASSKQGLHMNTEAFF
size: NA; D: NA; V: TRBV11-1; length: 14; J: TRBJ2-5; DNA: TGTGCCAGCAGCTTAGGGTCTGGGGTCGAGACCCAGTACTTC; CDR3: CASSLGSGVETQYF
size: NA; D: NA; V: TRBV6-6; length: 13; J: TRBJ1-1; DNA: TGTGCCAGCAGTTCACAGTTGAACACTGAAGCTTTCTTT; CDR3: CASSSQLNTEAFF
size: few; D: NA; V: TRBV5-8; length: 15; J: TRBJ1-5; DNA: TGTGCCAGCAGCTCTCTCCCCGGGAGCAATCAGCCCCAGCATTTT; CDR3: CASSSLPGSNQPQHF
size: few; D: NA; V: TRBV4-3; length: 12; J: TRBJ1-1; DNA: TGCGCCAGCAGCCAAGTTGGGAGGCGAGCTTTCTTT; CDR3: CASSQVGRRAFF
size: NA; D: TRBD1; V: TRBV6-6; length: 14; J: TRBJ1-2; DNA: TGTGCCAGCAGTTACTCTAGGACAGGGGATGGCTACACCTTC; CDR3: CASSYSRTGDGYTF
size: NA; D: NA; V: TRBV15; length: 14; J: TRBJ2-5; DNA: TGTGCCACCAGCAGAGGTGGGCCCCAAGAGACCCAGTACTTC; CDR3: CATSRGGPQETQYF
size: NA; D: TRBD1; V: TRBV11-3; length: 15; J: TRBJ2-5; DNA: TGTGCCAGCAGCTCACGACAGGGATCGGAAGAGACCCAGTACTTC; CDR3: CASSSRQGSEETQYF
size: NA; D: TRBD2; V: TRBV7-6; length: 14; J: TRBJ2-7; DNA: TGTGCCAGCAGCTTGCACGGGGGGGAGTACGAGCAGTACTTC; CDR3: CASSLHGGEYEQYF
size: once; D: NA; V: TRBV18; length: 14; J: TRBJ1-1; DNA: TGTGCCAGCTCACCACGACAGGTGAACACTGAAGCTTTCTTT; CDR3: CASSPRQVNTEAFF
size: NA; D: NA; V: TRBV28; length: 12; J: TRBJ1-2; DNA: TGTGCCAGCCGTGTCATAGGGCTTGGCTACACCTTC; CDR3: CASRVIGLGYTF
size: NA; D: NA; V: TRBV19; length: 18; J: TRBJ2-3; DNA: TGTGCCAGTACCCCTAACCCCCCGGGAAATTTGGGCTGGGATACGCAGTATTTT; CDR3: CASTPNPPGNLGWDTQYF
size: NA; D: TRBD1; V: TRBV5-1; length: 13; J: TRBJ1-5; DNA: TGCGCCAGCAGTCCAGGGGGTAATCAGCCCCAGCATTTT; CDR3: CASSPGGNQPQHF
size: NA; D: NA; V: TRBV27; length: 15; J: TRBJ1-3; DNA: TGTGCCAGCAGCCCCCAAAGGACGGGAGACGACACCATATATTTT; CDR3: CASSPQRTGDDTIYF
size: NA; D: NA; V: TRBV4-3; length: 18; J: TRBJ2-1; DNA: TGCGCCAGCAGCCAACGGGGGGGGACAGATAGCTCCTACAATGAGCAGTTCTTC; CDR3: CASSQRGGTDSSYNEQFF
size: NA; D: NA; V: TRBV7-9; length: 16; J: TRBJ2-5; DNA: TGTGCCAGCAGCTTAGCGCTGGAAGGCGGCCTGGAGACCCAGTACTTC; CDR3: CASSLALEGGLETQYF
size: NA; D: NA; V: TRBV20-1; length: 11; J: TRBJ1-4; DNA: TGCAGTGCCCCCAAGACAGAAAAACTGTTTTTT; CDR3: CSAPKTEKLFF
size: once; D: TRBD1; V: TRBV2; length: 14; J: TRBJ1-5; DNA: TGTGCCAGCAGTCCGACAGGGACGAGTCAGCCCCAGCATTTT; CDR3: CASSPTGTSQPQHF
size: few; D: NA; V: TRBV19; length: 13; J: TRBJ1-1; DNA: TGTGCCAGTAGTATGACACAATACACTGAAGCTTTCTTT; CDR3: CASSMTQYTEAFF
size: NA; D: NA; V: TRBV5-1; length: 14; J: TRBJ1-1; DNA: TGCGCCAGCAGCTTGCGGGGCTCGGACACTGAAGCTTTCTTT; CDR3: CASSLRGSDTEAFF
size: NA; D: NA; V: TRBV25-1; length: 14; J: TRBJ2-4; DNA: TGTGCCAGCAGTGTGCCGGGGGGCACAAACATTCAGTACTTC; CDR3: CASSVPGGTNIQYF
size: NA; D: NA; V: TRBV30; length: 13; J: TRBJ2-6; DNA: TGTGCCTGGTCGGGGTCTGGGGCCAACGTCCTGACTTTC; CDR3: CAWSGSGANVLTF
size: NA; D: NA; V: TRBV5-1; length: 13; J: TRBJ2-7; DNA: TGCGCCAGCAGCCTCCGACGAGACTACGAGCAGTACTTC; CDR3: CASSLRRDYEQYF
size: NA; D: NA; V: TRBV4-3; length: 15; J: TRBJ1-3; DNA: TGCGCCAGCAGCCAAGAACCCGGGTCCGGAAACACCATATATTTT; CDR3: CASSQEPGSGNTIYF
size: NA; D: NA; V: TRBV6-5; length: 13; J: TRBJ2-1; DNA: TGTGCCAGCAGCAAATACAGGGCTAATGAGCAGTTCTTC; CDR3: CASSKYRANEQFF
size: NA; D: NA; V: TRBV10-3; length: 15; J: TRBJ1-1; DNA: TGTGCCATCAGTGACGTCGGGGGGGCAAGCACTGAAGCTTTCTTT; CDR3: CAISDVGGASTEAFF